These 22 T cell receptor beta chains came from one sample sequenced in a study of blood T cell repertoires in COVID-19. Clones were sequenced by immunoSEQ multiplex PCR, and TCRdb holds only the in-frame ones, with some missing. The table shows about 90,000 clones, with roughly nine tenths occurring only once. The specimen sequenced was peripheral blood. These receptors were obtained from a human donor with active COVID-19. The donor label of this sample is uncertain.

The V gene is TRBV5-6, the J gene TRBJ2-2, with 7 positions matching TRBD1. CDR1 SGHDT and CDR2 YYEEEE come from the germline V gene. The J segment lost 4 bases and the V segment lost 4 bases, leaving 4 bases of the junction unmatched. CDR3 length: 14 residues. The CDR3 bases are TGTGCCAGCAGCCCGGGACAGTTCACCGGGGAGCTGTTTTTT. Protein product: CASSPGQFTGELFF.

Here the CDR3 reads CASSFQASGGASYNEQFF. Here the CDR3 DNA reads TGCGCCAGCAGCTTTCAAGCTAGCGGGGGGGCATCCTACAATGAGCAGTTCTTC. This rearrangement joins TRBV5-1 to TRBJ2-1, with 12 bases lining up with TRBD2. This CDR3 region has 18 residues. V lost 2 bases and J lost 1; bases outside the gene matches: 7. Germline V gene data show CDR1 as SGHRS and CDR2 as YFSETQ.

This clone was counted once. V and J are TRBV7-9 and TRBJ2-4; D gene uncertain. CDR1 and CDR2 from the germline V gene are SEHNR and FQNEAQ (reference sequence). With 1 base removed from V and 6 bases from J, the gap between germline ends came to 4 bases. CDR3 length equals 12 residues. Written as DNA, the CDR3 is TGTGCCAGCAGCTTAGGGCCAAACATTCAGTACTTC. Translating gives CASSLGPNIQYF.

The chain recombines TRBV27 with TRBJ2-3; TRBD1 is a possible D gene (6 bases). Looked up from germline, CDR1 is MNHEY and CDR2 is SMNVEV (reference sequence). Trimming removed 4 bases from V and 2 bases from J, with 13 bases in between. The CDR3 contains 15 residues. CDR3 sequence (DNA): TGTGCCAGCAGTTCCAGGGGTAGGGACACAGATACGCAGTATTTT. Amino acid sequence: CASSSRGRDTDTQYF.

This clone was seen once. The chain combines TRBV19 with TRBJ2-6; D perhaps matches TRBD1 (6 bases). The CDR3 runs to 14 residues. Trimming pared 6 bases from V and 2 bases from J, leaving 8 bases between. Germline V gives CDR1 LNHDA, CDR2 SQIVND (reference sequence). CDR3 coding DNA: TGTGCCAGTAGAGGGACAACTGGGGCCAACGTCCTGACTTTC. The encoded protein is CASRGTTGANVLTF.

This clone appeared once. The CDR3 nucleotides read TGTGCCAGCAGTACAATAGGACTAGCGGGGGCGTACCAAGAGACCCAGTACTTC. Translating it yields CASSTIGLAGAYQETQYF. This rearrangement joins TRBV6-2 or TRBV6-3 to TRBJ2-5; TRBD2 matches 13 bases. CDR3 length equals 18 residues. The trim removed 5 bases at V and 0 bases at J, leaving 9 bases unmatched. Per germline, CDR1 MNHEY and CDR2 SVGEGT.

The genes are TRBV5-1 and TRBJ2-1; 7 bases align to TRBD2. There are 14 residues in the CDR3. The V segment lost 0 bases and the J segment 4 bases; nucleotides outside the gene matches: 1. From germline, CDR1 is SGHRS and CDR2 YFSETQ. This CDR3 reads CASSLVAGYNEQFF. As DNA, the CDR3 is TGCGCCAGCAGCTTGGTAGCGGGTTACAATGAGCAGTTCTTC.

This clone has only one observation. The chain uses TRBV2 and TRBJ1-1, with D unresolved. Trimming pared 9 bases from V and 0 bases from J, leaving 14 bases between. The CDR3 spans 14 residues. CDR1 is SNHLY and CDR2 is FYNNEI in the germline V gene. For the CDR3, the DNA is TGTGCCAGGACCCAGCGGGCCGTGAACACTGAAGCTTTCTTT. This translates into CARTQRAVNTEAFF.

The genes are TRBV7-9 and TRBJ2-3, with 12 bases identical to TRBD2. Looked up from germline, CDR1 is SEHNR and CDR2 is FQNEAQ (reference sequence). V lost 5 bases and J lost 0; bases outside the gene matches: 9. The CDR3 extends over 18 amino acids. The CDR3 here is CASSPRLAGAYSTDTQYF. CDR3 bases: TGTGCCAGCAGCCCGCGACTAGCGGGGGCCTATAGCACAGATACGCAGTATTTT.

This clone has a single count. V usage is TRBV11-2 and J usage is TRBJ1-3, with 7 bases identical to TRBD1. Germline lookup yields CDR1 SGHAT and CDR2 FQNNGV. The CDR3 is made up of 14 amino acids. The V segment lost 3 bases and the J segment 4 bases; nucleotides outside the gene matches: 3. The CDR3 protein is CASSFTGDGNTIYF. The CDR3 nucleotides are TGTGCCAGCAGCTTTACAGGGGACGGAAACACCATATATTTT.

This clone was detected once. The V call is TRBV3-1 (or the pseudogene TRBV3-2), the J call TRBJ2-3; 9 bases align to TRBD2. Per the germline V gene, CDR1 is LGHDT and CDR2 is YNNKEL (reference sequence). This CDR3 comprises 19 residues. J gave up 0 bases and V 0 bases, and 10 bases lay outside the gene matches. The CDR3 sequence: CASSQDGIAGASSTDTQYF. The CDR3 DNA reads as TGTGCCAGCAGCCAAGATGGAATAGCGGGGGCAAGTAGCACAGATACGCAGTATTTT.

Only one count was recorded for this clone. The chain carries TRBV9 and TRBJ2-1; possibly TRBD2 for D (6 bases). This CDR3 has 14 amino acids. CDR1 is SGDLS, CDR2 YYNGEE, per germline. Trimming took off 0 bases at V and 5 bases at J, with 9 bases between the two ends. CDR3 nucleotide sequence: TGTGCCAGCAGCGTAGCGGGGGTACACAATGAGCAGTTCTTC. Translation gives CASSVAGVHNEQFF.

The chain links TRBV29-1 to TRBJ1-2, with 7 bases aligning to TRBD1. The ends lost 3 bases at V and 8 bases at J; junction bases unmatched: 6. This CDR3 comprises 12 residues. The germline gives CDR1 SQVTM, CDR2 ANQGSEA. CDR3 nucleotide sequence: TGCAGCGTTGAGACAGGGCTCGAAGGCTACACCTTC. Translation: CSVETGLEGYTF.

The chain uses TRBV28 and TRBJ1-5, with TRBD1 matching over 7 bases. The germline gives CDR1 MDHEN, CDR2 SYDVKM. V trimming: 7 bases; J trimming: 2 bases; junction bases outside the gene matches: 8. The CDR3 is 15 amino acids. The CDR3 region has the DNA TGTGCCAGCAAACCAGGGGGTCGAGGCAATCAGCCCCAGCATTTT. It codes for CASKPGGRGNQPQHF.

V and J are TRBV20-1 and TRBJ2-1; D is undetermined. The V gene lost 5 bases and the J gene lost 7 bases, with 9 bases spanning the gap. Germline V gene sequence: CDR1 DFQATT, CDR2 SNEGSKA (reference sequence). The CDR3 consists of 11 residues. The CDR3 DNA reads TGCAGTGCTTCTGCGAGGAATGAGCAGTTCTTC. This codes for CSASARNEQFF.

This chain connects TRBV4-3 to TRBJ2-5; 9 nucleotides match TRBD2. Germline CDR1 LGHNA, CDR2 YSLEER. The CDR3 totals 17 residues. V lost 0 bases and J lost 7; bases outside the gene matches: 12. CDR3 sequence (DNA): TGCGCCAGCAGCCAAGATCCAGCGGGGGGCCTCGTAGGGACCCAGTACTTC. It translates to CASSQDPAGGLVGTQYF.

The chain carries TRBV5-1 and TRBJ1-1; tentative D call: TRBD1 (5 bases). V lost 2 bases, J lost 0 bases, and 11 bases lay in between. The CDR3 runs 15 residues. Germline V gene lookup returns CDR1 SGHRS and CDR2 YFSETQ. The CDR3 nucleotides are TGCGCCAGCAGCTTTGTGCAGGGAATGAACACTGAAGCTTTCTTT. It translates to CASSFVQGMNTEAFF.

This chain links TRBV3-1 (or the pseudogene TRBV3-2) with TRBJ2-7; possibly TRBD1 for D (6 bases). This CDR3 spans 14 amino acids. Germline V lookup: CDR1 LGHDT, CDR2 YNNKEL (reference sequence). V was cut by 0 bases and J by 6 bases, with 12 bases left in between. CDR3 loop: CASSQEQGSSEQYF. The CDR3, as DNA: TGTGCCAGCAGCCAAGAACAGGGCTCCAGCGAGCAGTACTTC.

In its sample, this clone was seen once. This rearrangement joins TRBV6-2 or TRBV6-3 to TRBJ2-7; D may be TRBD1 (6 bases). The V gene lost 6 bases and the J gene lost 6 bases, with 18 bases spanning the gap. The length of the CDR3 is 14 residues. Germline V gene sequence: CDR1 MNHEY, CDR2 SVGEGT. In DNA, the CDR3 is TGTGCCAGCAGCCCCGGACTCACCAGGGGCGAGCAGTACTTC. Protein: CASSPGLTRGEQYF.

The rearrangement joins TRBV11-3 to TRBJ2-7; TRBD1 matches at 8 bases. The germline gives CDR1 SGHNT, CDR2 YENEEA. This CDR3 is built from 15 residues. The junction had 13 bases not matched to a gene; V was cut back by 5 bases and J by 7 bases. The CDR3 loop is CASSPRSQGAGEQYF. CDR3 DNA sequence: TGTGCCAGCAGCCCCCGAAGCCAGGGGGCTGGGGAGCAGTACTTC.

In its sample, this clone was seen a few times. The chain joins TRBV27 to TRBJ2-2; TRBD1 matches at 8 bases. The CDR3 covers 14 residues. V trimming: 5 bases; J trimming: 6 bases; junction bases outside the gene matches: 5. The V gene's germline CDR1 is MNHEY and CDR2 SMNVEV (reference sequence). CDR3 sequence: CASSPGQVAGELFF. For the CDR3, the DNA is TGTGCCAGCAGTCCGGGACAGGTGGCCGGGGAGCTGTTTTTT.

The chain is built from TRBV7-9 and TRBJ1-3; D might be TRBD1 (6 bases). The CDR3 is made up of 14 amino acids. The germline V and J ends were trimmed by 6 bases and 5 bases, with 14 bases remaining between them. Per the germline V gene, CDR1 is SEHNR and CDR2 is FQNEAQ (reference sequence). The CDR3 is CASRLLQGRNTIYF. The CDR3, as DNA: TGTGCCAGCAGGTTACTACAGGGTAGAAACACCATATATTTT.